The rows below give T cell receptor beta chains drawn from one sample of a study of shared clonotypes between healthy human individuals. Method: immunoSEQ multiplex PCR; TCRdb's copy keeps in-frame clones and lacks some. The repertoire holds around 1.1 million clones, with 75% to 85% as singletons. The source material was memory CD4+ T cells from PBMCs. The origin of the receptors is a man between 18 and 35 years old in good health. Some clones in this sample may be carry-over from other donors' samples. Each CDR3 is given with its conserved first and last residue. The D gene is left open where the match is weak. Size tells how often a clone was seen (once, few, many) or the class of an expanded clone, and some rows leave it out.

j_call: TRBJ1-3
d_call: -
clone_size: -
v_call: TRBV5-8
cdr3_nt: TGTGCCAGCAGCCCGCAGGGTGCTGGAAACACCATATATTTT
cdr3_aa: CASSPQGAGNTIYF

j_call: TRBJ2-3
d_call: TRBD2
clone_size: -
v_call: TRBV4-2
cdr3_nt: TGTGCCAGCAGCCAAGATCAGGTAGCGGGAGGATGGACAGATACGCAGTATTTT
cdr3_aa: CASSQDQVAGGWTDTQYF

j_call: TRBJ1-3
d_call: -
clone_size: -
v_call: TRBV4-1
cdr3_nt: TGCGCCAGCAGCCGCATCACAGGTCACTCTGGAAACACCATATATTTT
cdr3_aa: CASSRITGHSGNTIYF

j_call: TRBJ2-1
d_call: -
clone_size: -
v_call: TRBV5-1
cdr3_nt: TGCGCCAGCAGCTTGACGGGTGACAATGAGCAGTTCTTC
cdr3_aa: CASSLTGDNEQFF

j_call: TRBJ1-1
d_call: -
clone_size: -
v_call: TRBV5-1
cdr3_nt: TGCGCCAGCAGCTCGGGTTTGGGGGTGGTGAGCACTGAAGCTTTCTTT
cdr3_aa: CASSSGLGVVSTEAFF

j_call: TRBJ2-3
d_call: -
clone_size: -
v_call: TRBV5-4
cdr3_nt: TGTGCCAGCAGCTTGGGACCGCGGAGCGGGAGCACAGATACGCAGTATTTT
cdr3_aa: CASSLGPRSGSTDTQYF

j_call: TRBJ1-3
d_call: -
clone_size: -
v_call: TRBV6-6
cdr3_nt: TGTGCCAGCAGTTATCTCTCTGGAAACACCATATATTTT
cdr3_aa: CASSYLSGNTIYF

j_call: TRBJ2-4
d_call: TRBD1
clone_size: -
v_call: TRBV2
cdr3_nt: TGTGCCAGCAGTGGACAGGGGGCAAACATTCAGTACTTC
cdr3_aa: CASSGQGANIQYF

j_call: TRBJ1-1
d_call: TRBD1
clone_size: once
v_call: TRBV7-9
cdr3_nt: TGTGCCAGCGAAGTTAGACAGGGGCCGAACACTGAAGCTTTCTTT
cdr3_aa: CASEVRQGPNTEAFF

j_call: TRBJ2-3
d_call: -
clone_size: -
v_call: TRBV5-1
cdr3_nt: TGCGCCAGCAGCTCACGGGAGTATGCCACAGATACGCAGTATTTT
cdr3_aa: CASSSREYATDTQYF

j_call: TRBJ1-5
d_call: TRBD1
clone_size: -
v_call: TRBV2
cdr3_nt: TGTGCCAGCACCACCGACAGGGAACCAAATCAGCCCCAGCATTTT
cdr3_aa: CASTTDREPNQPQHF